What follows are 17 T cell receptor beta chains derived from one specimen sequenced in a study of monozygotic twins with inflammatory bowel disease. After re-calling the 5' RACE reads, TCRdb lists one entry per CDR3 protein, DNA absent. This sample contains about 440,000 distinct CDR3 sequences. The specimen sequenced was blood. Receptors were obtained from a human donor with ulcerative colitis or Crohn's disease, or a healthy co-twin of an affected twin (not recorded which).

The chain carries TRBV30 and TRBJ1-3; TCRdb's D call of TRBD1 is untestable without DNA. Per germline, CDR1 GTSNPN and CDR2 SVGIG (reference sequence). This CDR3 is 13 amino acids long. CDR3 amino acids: CAWTEGAGNTIYF.

The CDR3: CASTLGQHSYYEQYF. This rearrangement joins TRBV5-5 to TRBJ2-7; TCRdb's D call, TRBD1, is unchecked because there is no DNA. From germline, CDR1 is SGHKS and CDR2 YYEKEE (reference sequence). The CDR3 runs 15 residues.

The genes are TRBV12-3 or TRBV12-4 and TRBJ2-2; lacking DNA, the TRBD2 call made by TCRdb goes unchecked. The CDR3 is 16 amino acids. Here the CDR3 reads CASTPTSGSSTGELFF.

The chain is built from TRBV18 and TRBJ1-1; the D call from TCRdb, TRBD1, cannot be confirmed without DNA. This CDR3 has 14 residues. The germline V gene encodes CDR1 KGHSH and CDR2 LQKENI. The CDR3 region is CASSLSHQGNEAFF.

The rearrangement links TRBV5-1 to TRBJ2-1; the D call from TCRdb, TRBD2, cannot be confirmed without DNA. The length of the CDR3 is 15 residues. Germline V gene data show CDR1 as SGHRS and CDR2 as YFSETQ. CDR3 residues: CASFLAGGSYNEQFF.

The CDR3 sequence: CASSLSWGGATDTQYF. This chain links TRBV27 with TRBJ2-3; the D call of TRBD1 rests on TCRdb alone, since no DNA is present to check it. Germline lookup yields CDR1 MNHEY and CDR2 SMNVEV (reference sequence). The CDR3 runs to 16 residues.

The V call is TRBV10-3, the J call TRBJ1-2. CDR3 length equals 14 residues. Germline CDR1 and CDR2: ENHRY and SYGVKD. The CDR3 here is CAISEGMGNYGYTF.

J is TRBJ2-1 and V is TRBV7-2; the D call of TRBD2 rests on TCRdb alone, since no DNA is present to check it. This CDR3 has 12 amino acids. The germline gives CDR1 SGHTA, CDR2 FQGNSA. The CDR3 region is CASSSQQLAGVF.

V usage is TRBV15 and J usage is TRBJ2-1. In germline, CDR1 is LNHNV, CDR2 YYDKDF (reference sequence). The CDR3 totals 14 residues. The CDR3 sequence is CATSLRDSDNEQFF. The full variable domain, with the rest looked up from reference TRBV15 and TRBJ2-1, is DAMVIQNPRYQVTQFGKPVTLSCSQTLNHNVMYWYQQKSSQAPKLLFHYYDKDFNNEADTPDNFQSRRPNTSFCFLDIRSPGLGDTAMYLCATSLRDSDNEQFFGPGTRLTVL.

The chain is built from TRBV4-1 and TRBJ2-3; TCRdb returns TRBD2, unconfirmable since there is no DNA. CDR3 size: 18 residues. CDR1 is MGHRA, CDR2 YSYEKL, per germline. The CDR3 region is CASSQDLSGGSLRDTQYF.

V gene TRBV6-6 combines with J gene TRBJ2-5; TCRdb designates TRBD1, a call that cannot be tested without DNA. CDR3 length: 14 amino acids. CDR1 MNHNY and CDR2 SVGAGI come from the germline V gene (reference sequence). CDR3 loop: CASSFPGPEETQYF.

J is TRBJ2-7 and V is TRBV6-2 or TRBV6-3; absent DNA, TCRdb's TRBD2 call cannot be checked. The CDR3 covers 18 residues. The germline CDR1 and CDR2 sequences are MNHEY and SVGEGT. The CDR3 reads CASRPLGLGLAGEGEQYF.

The CDR3: CSAKGEETQYF. V gene TRBV20-1 combines with J gene TRBJ2-5; TCRdb's D call, TRBD2, is unchecked because there is no DNA. The CDR3 totals 11 residues. Germline CDR1 and CDR2: DFQATT and SNEGSKA (reference sequence).

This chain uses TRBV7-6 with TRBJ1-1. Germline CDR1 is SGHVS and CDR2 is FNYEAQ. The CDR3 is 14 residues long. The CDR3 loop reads CASSPPAKPTEAFF. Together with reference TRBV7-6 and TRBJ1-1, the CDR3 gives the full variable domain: GAGVSQSPRYKVTKRGQDVALRCDPISGHVSLYWYRQALGQGPEFLTYFNYEAQQDKSGLPNDRFSAERPEGSISTLTIQRTEQRDSAMYRCASSPPAKPTEAFFGQGTRLTVV.

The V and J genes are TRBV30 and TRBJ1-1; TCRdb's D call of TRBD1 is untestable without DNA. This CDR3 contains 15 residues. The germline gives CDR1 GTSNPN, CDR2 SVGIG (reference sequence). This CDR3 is CAWSVLGGGPNEAFF.

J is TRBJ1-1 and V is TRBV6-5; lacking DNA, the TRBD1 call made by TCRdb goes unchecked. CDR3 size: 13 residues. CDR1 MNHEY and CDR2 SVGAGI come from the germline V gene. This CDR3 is CASRIQGNTEAFF.

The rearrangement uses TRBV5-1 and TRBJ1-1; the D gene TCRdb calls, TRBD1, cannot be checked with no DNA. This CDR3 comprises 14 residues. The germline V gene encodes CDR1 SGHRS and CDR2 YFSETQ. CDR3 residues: CASSLEGTGYEAFF.